Listed below are T cell receptor beta chains from one sample, sequenced in a study of blood T cell repertoires in COVID-19. Method: immunoSEQ multiplex PCR; TCRdb's copy keeps in-frame clones and lacks some. The repertoire has some 100,000 clones, around 67% of them found once; the top ten carry roughly 3.9%. The sequenced sample was peripheral blood. Receptor source: a man aged 65-85 years with COVID-19, enrolled during active disease. CDR3s include the opening cysteine and the closing phenylalanine or tryptophan. The D gene is left open where the match is weak. Only part of the rows carry a size: once, few, many, or a class if the clone is expanded.

16,TRBD1,once,TRBJ2-5,TRBV9,CASSVGGQGGRETQYF,TGTGCCAGCAGCGTAGGGGGACAGGGAGGTCGGGAGACCCAGTACTTC
14,.,.,TRBJ1-1,TRBV15,CATSRGNRYSEAFF,TGTGCCACCAGCAGAGGGAACAGGTACTCTGAAGCTTTCTTT
13,TRBD1,.,TRBJ2-3,TRBV4-1,CASSLMTGDTQYF,TGCGCCAGCAGCCTCATGACAGGGGATACGCAGTATTTT
15,TRBD1,.,TRBJ1-6,TRBV28,CASSLLGQGNSPLHF,TGTGCCAGCAGTTTATTGGGACAGGGAAATTCACCCCTCCACTTT
16,TRBD1,few,TRBJ1-2,TRBV28,CASSPDGTGSTYGYTF,TGTGCCAGCAGCCCCGACGGGACAGGTAGCACCTATGGCTACACCTTC
14,.,.,TRBJ1-2,TRBV19,CASSGQVLINGYTF,TGTGCCAGTAGTGGCCAGGTTTTGATCAATGGCTACACCTTC
15,.,.,TRBJ2-5,TRBV4-2,CASSQEGTRGETQYF,TGTGCCAGCAGCCAAGAGGGAACCCGGGGGGAGACCCAGTACTTC
13,.,many,TRBJ1-5,TRBV5-4,CASSLSGNTPQHF,TGTGCCAGCAGCTTGTCAGGGAATACCCCCCAGCATTTT
13,.,.,TRBJ2-7,TRBV28,CASSFQATYEQYF,TGTGCCAGCAGTTTTCAGGCAACCTACGAGCAGTACTTC
13,.,few,TRBJ1-1,TRBV19,CASLPTRRGEAFF,TGTGCCAGTCTCCCCACAAGGAGGGGCGAAGCTTTCTTT
15,.,.,TRBJ1-3,TRBV28,CASSLRQASGNTIYF,TGTGCCAGCAGTTTGCGACAGGCCTCTGGAAACACCATATATTTT
17,TRBD2,once,TRBJ2-5,TRBV9,CASSVDIGGRAGETQYF,TGTGCCAGCAGCGTAGATATCGGCGGGAGGGCGGGTGAGACCCAGTACTTC
15,.,.,TRBJ2-5,TRBV9,CASNLVAASRETQYF,TGTGCCAGCAACCTGGTAGCGGCCTCTAGAGAGACCCAGTACTTC
14,TRBD1,.,TRBJ2-1,TRBV7-2,CASSSRTGLNEQFF,TGTGCCAGCAGCTCTCGGACAGGGTTAAATGAGCAGTTCTTC
15,.,.,TRBJ1-6,TRBV9,CASSVGTIRNSPLHF,TGTGCCAGCAGCGTAGGGACTATCCGTAATTCACCCCTCCACTTT
14,.,.,TRBJ2-7,TRBV28,CASITPMRPYEQYF,TGTGCCAGCATCACCCCGATGAGGCCCTACGAGCAGTACTTC
15,.,few,TRBJ2-1,TRBV18,CASSTEQGPYNEQFF,TGTGCCAGCTCCACCGAGCAGGGCCCATACAATGAGCAGTTCTTC
15,TRBD2,.,TRBJ2-1,TRBV5-4,CASSLEAGGYNEQFF,TGTGCCAGCAGCTTGGAGGCGGGAGGATACAATGAGCAGTTCTTC
14,TRBD2,few,TRBJ2-2,TRBV19,CASREAPNTGELFF,TGTGCCAGCCGGGAGGCTCCGAACACCGGGGAGCTGTTTTTT
16,TRBD2,.,TRBJ2-1,TRBV3-1/TRBV3-2,CASSQDTLADANEQFF,TGTGCCAGCAGCCAAGATACACTAGCGGACGCGAATGAGCAGTTCTTC
17,TRBD1,once,TRBJ2-7,TRBV14,CASSQDGQGWISYEQYF,TGTGCCAGCAGCCAAGATGGACAGGGCTGGATCTCCTACGAGCAGTACTTC